The 24 T cell receptor beta chains below all came from one sample that was sequenced in a study of spatial heterogeneity in lung cancer. Specified time point: sample taken at primary tumor resection. Researchers sequenced whole RNA taken from tumor, nontumor lung or frozen PBMC without sorting. TCRdb re-analysed the 5' RACE reads in MiXCR, keeping a single row per CDR3 protein. The profile shows some 50,000 distinct CDR3 sequences, 10% to 15% of them singletons. The sequencing used PBMCs, collected at surgery. These receptors were collected from a female donor with early-stage non-small cell lung cancer.

The chain couples TRBV30 to TRBJ2-5; 7 bases agree with TRBD1. CDR1 and CDR2 from the germline V gene are GTSNPN and SVGIG (reference sequence). This CDR3 spans 17 amino acids. V lost 1 base and J lost 0; bases outside the gene matches: 11. CDR3 loop: CAWSETLGQIYQETQYF. CDR3 sequence (DNA): TGTGCCTGGAGTGAGACATTGGGACAGATTTACCAAGAGACCCAGTACTTC.

This chain connects TRBV20-1 to TRBJ2-6; TRBD1 is a possible D gene (6 bases). Germline CDR1 DFQATT, CDR2 SNEGSKA (reference sequence). The CDR3 is made up of 15 amino acids. Trimming removed 0 bases from V and 1 base from J, with 7 bases in between. CDR3: CSAREGASGANVLTF. Here the CDR3 DNA reads TGCAGTGCTAGAGAGGGGGCTTCTGGGGCCAACGTCCTGACTTTC.

This clonotype was detected only a few times. Written as DNA, the CDR3 is TGTGCCAGCAGCGCGAACAGGGGAGACACTGAAGCTTTCTTT. Protein: CASSANRGDTEAFF. V is TRBV11-3 and J is TRBJ1-1, with 7 bases matching TRBD1. Germline V gene sequence: CDR1 SGHNT, CDR2 YENEEA. The CDR3 runs 14 residues. V lost 5 bases, J lost 3 bases, and 6 bases stayed unmatched.

In its sample, this clonotype was seen a few times. The V and J genes are TRBV7-8 and TRBJ1-1; D unclear. The CDR3 spans 16 residues. Germline values: CDR1 SGHVS, CDR2 FQNEAQ. Trimming removed 2 bases from V and 0 bases from J, with 13 bases in between. The CDR3 bases are TGTGCCAGCAGCTTATCCCGGACGGGTTTGAACACTGAAGCTTTCTTT. Amino acid sequence: CASSLSRTGLNTEAFF.

V gene TRBV29-1 combines with J gene TRBJ2-3; D uncertain. V was trimmed by 4 bases and J by 4 bases, leaving 12 bases between them. The germline V gene has CDR1 SQVTM and CDR2 ANQGSEA. There are 13 residues in the CDR3. CDR3 coding DNA: TGCAGCGTTGGCCCAGGACGGGCAGATACGCAGTATTTT. Encoded protein: CSVGPGRADTQYF.

The sample holds a few counts of this clonotype. This chain connects TRBV9 to TRBJ2-3, with a tentative D call TRBD1 (5 bases). Germline CDR1 reads SGDLS; CDR2 reads YYNGEE. The length of the CDR3 is 15 residues. Trimming cost V 0 bases and J 1 base, with 9 bases left between them. CDR3 protein: CASSVEIGGTDTQYF. DNA for the CDR3: TGTGCCAGCAGCGTAGAAATAGGGGGCACAGATACGCAGTATTTT.

This clonotype was detected a few times. The DNA of the CDR3 is TGTGCCAGCAGCCCCCTTTTTCAGCCTACCTACGAGCAGTACTTC. Its translation is CASSPLFQPTYEQYF. The chain recombines TRBV11-2 with TRBJ2-7, with D uncertain. The CDR3 loop spans 15 amino acids. Germline assignment: CDR1 SGHAT and CDR2 FQNNGV. V was pared by 5 bases and J by 2 bases, with 16 bases between. The whole variable domain, remainder taken from reference TRBV11-2 and TRBJ2-7, is EAGVAQSPRYKIIEKRQSVAFWCNPISGHATLYWYQQILGQGPKLLIQFQNNGVVDDSQLPKDRFSAERLKGVDSTLKIQPAKLEDSAVYLCASSPLFQPTYEQYFGPGTRLTVT.

This clonotype was picked up one time. CDR3 loop: CASSVQGYTGELFF. The CDR3 coding sequence is TGTGCCAGCAGCGTACAGGGATACACCGGGGAGCTGTTTTTT. The chain recombines TRBV9 with TRBJ2-2; D is perhaps TRBD1 (5 bases). V lost 1 base, J lost 3 bases, and 7 bases lay in between. This CDR3 has 14 amino acids. Germline-derived CDR1 and CDR2 are SGDLS and YYNGEE.

This clonotype was found many times. The rearrangement links TRBV29-1 to TRBJ2-1; 10 bases are a match to TRBD1. The CDR3 spans 12 residues. V trimming: 5 bases; J trimming: 6 bases; junction bases outside the gene matches: 1. Per the germline V gene, CDR1 is SQVTM and CDR2 is ANQGSEA. The CDR3 loop reads CSVRTGGNEQFF. The DNA for the CDR3 is TGCAGCGTTAGGACAGGGGGCAATGAGCAGTTCTTC.

This clonotype came up many times. The CDR3 DNA sequence: TGTGCCAGCAGCCTCCTAGGCACTGAAGCTTTCTTT. This translates into CASSLLGTEAFF. The chain uses TRBV4-2 and TRBJ1-1; D is unclear. V lost 4 bases and J lost 4, with 7 bases in between. Germline V gene sequence: CDR1 LGHNA, CDR2 YNFKEQ. The CDR3 covers 12 residues.

This clonotype was counted a few times. This chain links TRBV5-4 with TRBJ2-1; D not resolved. Per the germline V gene, CDR1 is SGHNT and CDR2 is YYREEE (reference sequence). The CDR3 is 12 residues long. V lost 3 bases and J lost 8, with 9 bases in between. The DNA for the CDR3 is TGTGCCAGCAGCTGGTCGACGGATGAGCAGTTCTTC. This encodes CASSWSTDEQFF.

This clonotype showed up just a few times. The chain couples TRBV6-6 to TRBJ1-5, with 10 bases fitting TRBD1. The V and J ends lost 4 bases and 7 bases, in that order; junction bases with no gene match: 4. This CDR3 is 14 amino acids long. In germline, CDR1 is MNHNY, CDR2 SVGAGI (reference sequence). CDR3 loop: CASSFGQGGQPQHF. The CDR3, as DNA: TGTGCCAGCAGTTTCGGACAGGGGGGCCAGCCCCAGCATTTT.

V usage is TRBV28 and J usage is TRBJ1-3, with 8 bases matching TRBD1. Germline V gene lookup returns CDR1 MDHEN and CDR2 SYDVKM. There are 14 residues in the CDR3. After removal of 6 bases from V and 4 bases from J, the junction contained 5 bases not matched to a gene. CDR3 sequence: CASSIQGAGNTIYF. The CDR3 bases are TGTGCCAGCAGCATCCAGGGGGCGGGAAACACCATATATTTT.

This clonotype has more than one count but fewer than ten. The rearrangement links TRBV18 to TRBJ1-6, with D hard to call. Germline V gene sequence: CDR1 KGHSH, CDR2 LQKENI. The ends were cut back, 7 bases at V and 7 bases at J, with 14 bases in the middle. The CDR3 contains 14 residues. CDR3 loop: CASLENSSNSPLHF. Here the CDR3 DNA reads TGTGCCAGCTTGGAGAACAGTTCAAATTCACCCCTCCACTTT.

Only a few counts were recorded for this clonotype. The chain has TRBV9 and TRBJ2-1; D uncertain. Germline V gene sequence: CDR1 SGDLS, CDR2 YYNGEE. Trimming removed 3 bases from V and 6 bases from J, with 13 bases in between. The CDR3 is made up of 14 amino acids. The CDR3 DNA is TGTGCCAGCAGCGGGGAATCTTCTTTCAATGAGCAGTTCTTC. Protein sequence: CASSGESSFNEQFF.

This chain joins TRBV6-5 and TRBJ2-5, with TRBD2 matching over 10 bases. This CDR3 is built from 14 residues. Trimming at V came to 8 bases and at J to 6 bases, leaving 9 bases not matched to a gene. The germline CDR1 and CDR2 sequences are MNHEY and SVGAGI. CDR3 nucleotides: TGTGCCAGCCGCCTAGCGGGGGTCACGAAGACCCAGTACTTC. Amino acid sequence: CASRLAGVTKTQYF.

This clonotype was found many times. This chain connects TRBV7-6 to TRBJ1-4; 7 bases match TRBD1. Germline values: CDR1 SGHVS, CDR2 FNYEAQ. The trim removed 2 bases at V and 5 bases at J, leaving 2 bases unmatched. CDR3 length equals 14 residues. The DNA for the CDR3 is TGTGCCAGCAGCTTATTGGGACAGAATGAAAAACTGTTTTTT. This translates into CASSLLGQNEKLFF.

This clonotype was seen many times. CDR3 in DNA: TGTGCCAGCAGTCTGGGAGCGGGGGGAGGGTACAATGAGCAGTTCTTC. It encodes CASSLGAGGGYNEQFF. The rearrangement links TRBV11-3 to TRBJ2-1; TRBD2 matches 9 bases. The CDR3 has 16 residues. Germline CDR1 reads SGHNT; CDR2 reads YENEEA. The J segment lost 4 bases and the V segment lost 6 bases, leaving 10 bases of the junction unmatched. The full variable domain, completed using reference TRBV11-3 and TRBJ2-1, is EAGVVQSPRYKIIEKKQPVAFWCNPISGHNTLYWYLQNLGQGPELLIRYENEEAVDDSQLPKDRFSAERLKGVDSTLKIQPAELGDSAVYLCASSLGAGGGYNEQFFGPGTRLTVL.

The sample holds many counts of this clonotype. The V gene is TRBV20-1, the J gene TRBJ1-1; D might be TRBD1 (6 bases). Germline V lookup: CDR1 DFQATT, CDR2 SNEGSKA (reference sequence). V lost 2 bases, J lost 1 base, and 11 bases lay in between. This CDR3 region has 14 residues. The CDR3 DNA reads TGCAGTGCTAGACAGGGGTTTGAGAACACTGAAGCTTTCTTT. It specifies CSARQGFENTEAFF.

The genes are TRBV11-2 and TRBJ2-7, with unresolved D. Per the germline V gene, CDR1 is SGHAT and CDR2 is FQNNGV. V lost 5 bases and J lost 2, with 13 bases in between. The CDR3 length is 14 residues. Written as DNA, the CDR3 is TGTGCCAGCAGCCCTTCCGCAGAGGCCTACGAGCAGTACTTC. Translated, it gives CASSPSAEAYEQYF.

V usage is TRBV7-2 and J usage is TRBJ1-3; maybe TRBD1 (6 bases). The CDR3 has 16 amino acids. Germline V gene data show CDR1 as SGHTA and CDR2 as FQGNSA. V lost 1 base to trimming and J lost 1 base, with 11 bases between them. CDR3: CASSLGLQGSGNTIYF. In nucleotides, the CDR3 is TGTGCCAGCAGCTTAGGCCTACAGGGTTCTGGAAACACCATATATTTT.

This clonotype was recorded a few times. The chain joins TRBV5-1 to TRBJ2-6; 12 bases line up with TRBD2. CDR1 is SGHRS, CDR2 YFSETQ, per germline. The CDR3 runs to 18 residues. J gave up 0 bases and V 4 bases, and 5 bases lay outside the gene matches. CDR3: CASSRTSGDLSGANVLTF. The CDR3 DNA reads as TGCGCCAGCAGCAGGACTAGCGGGGACCTCTCTGGGGCCAACGTCCTGACTTTC.

This clonotype was seen repeatedly, ten times or more. The CDR3 region has the DNA TGTGCCAGCAGTCCCCCTCGCGCGGGTAGTAATCAGCCCCAGCATTTT. It encodes CASSPPRAGSNQPQHF. V gene TRBV12-3 or TRBV12-4 combines with J gene TRBJ1-5; D gene unclear. The CDR3 consists of 16 residues. Deletions cut 5 bases from V and 4 bases from J, with 18 bases between.

This clonotype was recorded at least ten times. The CDR3 loop is CASSQQGNQPQHF. The CDR3 coding sequence is TGTGCCAGCAGCCAACAGGGTAATCAGCCCCAGCATTTT. J is TRBJ1-5 and V is TRBV3-1, with D perhaps matching TRBD1 (5 bases). The length of the CDR3 is 13 residues. V shed 2 bases and J shed 4 bases, with 6 bases lying between them. CDR1 and CDR2 (germline): LGHDT, YNNKEL (reference sequence).